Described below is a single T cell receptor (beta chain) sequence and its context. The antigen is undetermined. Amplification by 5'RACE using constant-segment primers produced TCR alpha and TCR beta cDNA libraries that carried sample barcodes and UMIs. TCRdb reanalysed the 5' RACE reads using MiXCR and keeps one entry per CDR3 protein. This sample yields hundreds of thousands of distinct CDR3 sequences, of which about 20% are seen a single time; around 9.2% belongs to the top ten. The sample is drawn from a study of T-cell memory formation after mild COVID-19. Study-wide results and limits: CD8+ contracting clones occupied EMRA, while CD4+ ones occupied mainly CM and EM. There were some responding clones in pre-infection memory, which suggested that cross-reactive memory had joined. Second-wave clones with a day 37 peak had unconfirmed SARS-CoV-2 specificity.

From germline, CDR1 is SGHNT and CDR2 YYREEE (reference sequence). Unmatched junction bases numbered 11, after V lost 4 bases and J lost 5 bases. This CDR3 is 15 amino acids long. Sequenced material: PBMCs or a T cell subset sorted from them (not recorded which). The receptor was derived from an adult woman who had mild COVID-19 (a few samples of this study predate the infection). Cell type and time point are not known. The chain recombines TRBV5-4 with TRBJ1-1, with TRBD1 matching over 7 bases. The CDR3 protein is CASSAKTGYETEAFF. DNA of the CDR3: TGTGCCAGCAGCGCCAAGACAGGGTACGAAACTGAAGCTTTCTTT.